The 3 T cell receptor beta chains given below trace back to one sample, sequenced in a study of cytomegalovirus exposure and HLA in healthy donors. Primers included in the PCR were 60 Vbeta and 13 Jbeta primers. This table comes from immunoSEQ multiplex PCR, and its TCRdb copy is limited to in-frame clones, with some not included. Of 150,000 to 200,000 clones in the sample, roughly nine tenths were seen once. Sequences were obtained from PBMCs. Every receptor here comes from a woman in her twenties or thirties in good health and CMV-seronegative.

The V call is TRBV5-1, the J call TRBJ1-6; 8 nucleotides line up with TRBD1. The CDR3 totals 15 residues. V was clipped by 3 bases and J by 7 bases; unmatched bases: 6. CDR1 is SGHRS, CDR2 YFSETQ, per germline. The CDR3 DNA reads as TGCGCCAGCAGCTCTGGGGACAGGCAGAATTCACCCCTCCACTTT. Encoded protein: CASSSGDRQNSPLHF.

CDR3 region: CASSAGSGAFF. In DNA form, the CDR3 reads TGTGCCAGCAGTGCGGGTAGCGGAGCTTTCTTT. The chain uses TRBV2 and TRBJ1-1; unclear D gene. Trimming stripped 4 bases from V and 10 bases from J, with 10 bases between. The CDR3 is 11 residues long. The germline gives CDR1 SNHLY, CDR2 FYNNEI.

V gene TRBV19 combines with J gene TRBJ1-3, with D unclear. In germline, CDR1 is LNHDA, CDR2 SQIVND (reference sequence). The V gene lost 5 bases and the J gene lost 0 bases, with 8 bases spanning the gap. The CDR3 has 14 amino acids. The CDR3 protein is CASSLRDSGNTIYF. In DNA, the CDR3 is TGTGCCAGTAGTCTCCGGGACTCTGGAAACACCATATATTTT. The variable domain in full, completed from reference TRBV19 and TRBJ1-3, reads DGGITQSPKYLFRKEGQNVTLSCEQNLNHDAMYWYRQDPGQGLRLIYYSQIVNDFQKGDIAEGYSVSREKKESFPLTVTSAQKNPTAFYLCASSLRDSGNTIYFGEGSWLTVV.